Each of the 14 T cell receptor beta chains below was sequenced from the same sample in a study of tumor-infiltrating lymphocytes in oesophageal squamous cell carcinoma. TCRdb called the PCR reads again in MiXCR, with one record for every CDR3 protein. The sample yields some 20,000 distinct CDR3 sequences, about 46% seen once. Material for sequencing was esophageal tumor tissue. The source of these receptors is a male donor with esophageal squamous cell carcinoma.

The chain is built from TRBV7-2 and TRBJ2-4; the D gene is possibly TRBD1 (5 bases). CDR3 length equals 15 residues. Deletions cut 0 bases from V and 13 bases from J, with 19 bases between. Germline CDR1 reads SGHTA; CDR2 reads FQGNSA. CDR3 sequence: CASSLAQGWYNEQYF. The CDR3 nucleotides are TGTGCCAGCAGCTTAGCTCAGGGTTGGTACAATGAGCAGTACTTC.

The gene calls are TRBV10-3 and TRBJ2-3, with D perhaps matching TRBD1 or TRBD2 (5 bases each). The J call is uncertain, as TRBJ2-1 better fits the DNA end. CDR1 ENHRY and CDR2 SYGVKD come from the germline V gene. The CDR3 sequence is 14 residues long. The CDR3 DNA reads as TGTGCCCTAAGGCTCCGGGACGACCACAATGAGCAGTTCTTC. Protein product: CALRLRDDHNEQFF.

This rearrangement joins TRBV7-3 to TRBJ1-1; D call uncertain. CDR3 length equals 13 residues. V shed 5 bases and J shed 1 base, with 8 bases lying between them. The germline V gene encodes CDR1 SGHTA and CDR2 FQGTGA. The CDR3 sequence: CASSQTPNTEAFF. The CDR3 DNA reads TGTGCCAGCAGCCAAACACCGAACACTGAAGCTTTCTTT.

This sequence joins TRBV6-1 and TRBJ2-3, with 12 bases aligning to TRBD1. The DNA matches TRBJ2-7 better at its end, which makes the J call doubtful. Germline V CDR1 and CDR2: MNHNS, SASEGT. The CDR3 consists of 15 residues. The CDR3 DNA is TGTGCCAGCAGTCCCCCGGGACAGGGGGCTTTCGAGCAGTACTTC. This encodes CASSPPGQGAFEQYF.

This clonotype appeared many times. The chain combines TRBV5-1 with TRBJ2-5; D assignment may be TRBD1 or TRBD2 (5 bases each). Trimming left V 0 bases short and J 1 base short, with 16 bases between. The germline V gene encodes CDR1 SGHRS and CDR2 YFSETQ. This CDR3 is 17 amino acids long. The CDR3 bases are TGCGCCAGCAGCTTGGCAAAAAGCGGACAAAGCCAAGAGACCCAGTACTTC. It specifies CASSLAKSGQSQETQYF.

This clonotype was recorded many times. The chain couples TRBV24-1 to TRBJ2-7, with 8 bases aligning to TRBD1. The germline V gene has CDR1 KGHDR and CDR2 SFDVKD. The CDR3 runs to 16 residues. The V gene end was trimmed by 4 bases and the J gene end by 6 bases; junction bases not matched to a gene: 13. The CDR3 loop reads CATSDPKDRAGIEQYF. In DNA form, the CDR3 reads TGTGCCACCAGTGACCCAAAGGACAGGGCAGGAATCGAGCAGTACTTC.

The sample holds a few counts of this clonotype. The chain combines TRBV7-6 with TRBJ2-7, with 10 bases aligning to TRBD1. Matching the DNA end better, TRBJ2-5 makes the J call doubtful. The CDR3 is made up of 17 amino acids. Germline V CDR1 and CDR2: SGHVS, FNYEAQ. CDR3 amino acids: CASSLGLTGGLGETQYF. CDR3 nucleotides: TGTGCCAGCAGCTTGGGGTTGACAGGGGGCTTGGGAGAGACCCAGTACTTC.

This clonotype turned up a few times. V and J are TRBV28 and TRBJ2-1; TRBD1 matches at 7 bases. This CDR3 is 13 amino acids long. J lost 3 bases, V lost 6 bases, and 2 bases had no gene match. CDR1 MDHEN and CDR2 SYDVKM come from the germline V gene. The CDR3: CASRTGIYNEQFF. In DNA, the CDR3 is TGTGCCAGCAGGACAGGGATCTACAATGAGCAGTTCTTC.

This clonotype was counted many times. V is TRBV7-2 and J is TRBJ2-1; D uncertain. The germline gives CDR1 SGHTA, CDR2 FQGNSA. V lost 1 base, J lost 4 bases, and 14 bases lay in between. The CDR3 has 16 amino acids. The CDR3 sequence is CASSLENTVRYNEQFF. CDR3 sequence (DNA): TGTGCCAGCAGCTTAGAGAACACAGTAAGGTACAATGAGCAGTTCTTC. The variable domain in full, with the rest retrieved from reference TRBV7-2 and TRBJ2-1, is GAGVSQSPSNKVTEKGKDVELRCDPISGHTALYWYRQSLGQGLEFLIYFQGNSAPDKSGLPSDRFSAERTGGSVSTLTIQRTQQEDSAVYLCASSLENTVRYNEQFFGPGTRLTVL.

The chain is built from TRBV7-4 and TRBJ2-3, with D perhaps TRBD1 (5 bases). This CDR3 is built from 15 residues. Trimming stripped 1 base from V and 6 bases from J, with 14 bases between. From germline, CDR1 is SGHVT and CDR2 SQSDAQ. CDR3 nucleotides: TGTGCCAGCAGCTTAGATGGCAGGGAATATGATACGCAGTATTTT. Its protein is CASSLDGREYDTQYF.

This chain links TRBV11-3 with TRBJ2-1; 7 bases are a match to TRBD2. Germline CDR1 SGHNT, CDR2 YENEEA. This CDR3 has 17 residues. V was clipped by 5 bases and J by 5 bases; unmatched bases: 15. The CDR3 nucleotides are TGTGCCAGCAGCGGTAGAGATAGAGGGGCGGGGGACAATGAGCAGTTCTTC. Protein sequence: CASSGRDRGAGDNEQFF.

V usage is TRBV28 and J usage is TRBJ2-5, with TRBD1 as a possible D gene (5 bases). The DNA end is more similar to TRBJ2-1, so the J call may be wrong. The CDR3 length is 13 residues. Germline-derived CDR1 and CDR2 are MDHEN and SYDVKM. The CDR3 here is CASTTGYSYEQFF. As DNA, the CDR3 is TGTGCCAGCACAACAGGTTACTCCTACGAGCAGTTCTTC.

This clonotype was counted many times. The missing conserved phenylalanine or tryptophan at the end of this CDR3 makes a read error likely. No DNA is shown, since the ends of the CDR3 on it are uncertain; the CDR3 is the one TCRdb lists. This chain uses TRBV2 with TRBJ2-7; the D call in the table, TRBD2, was not verified against the DNA. The CDR3 spans 8 amino acids, including both terminal residues. Germline CDR1 is SNHLY and CDR2 is FYNNEI. CDR3 protein: CASKRLAG.

This chain links TRBV6-8 with TRBJ1-1; weak D call: TRBD1 (5 bases). The ends were cut back, 3 bases at V and 4 bases at J, with 12 bases in the middle. Per the germline V gene, CDR1 is MNHGY and CDR2 is SAAAGT. This CDR3 region has 14 residues. The CDR3 DNA follows: TGTGCCAGCAGTTATGGAGCAGGGAGCACTGAAGCTTTCTTT. Amino acids: CASSYGAGSTEAFF.